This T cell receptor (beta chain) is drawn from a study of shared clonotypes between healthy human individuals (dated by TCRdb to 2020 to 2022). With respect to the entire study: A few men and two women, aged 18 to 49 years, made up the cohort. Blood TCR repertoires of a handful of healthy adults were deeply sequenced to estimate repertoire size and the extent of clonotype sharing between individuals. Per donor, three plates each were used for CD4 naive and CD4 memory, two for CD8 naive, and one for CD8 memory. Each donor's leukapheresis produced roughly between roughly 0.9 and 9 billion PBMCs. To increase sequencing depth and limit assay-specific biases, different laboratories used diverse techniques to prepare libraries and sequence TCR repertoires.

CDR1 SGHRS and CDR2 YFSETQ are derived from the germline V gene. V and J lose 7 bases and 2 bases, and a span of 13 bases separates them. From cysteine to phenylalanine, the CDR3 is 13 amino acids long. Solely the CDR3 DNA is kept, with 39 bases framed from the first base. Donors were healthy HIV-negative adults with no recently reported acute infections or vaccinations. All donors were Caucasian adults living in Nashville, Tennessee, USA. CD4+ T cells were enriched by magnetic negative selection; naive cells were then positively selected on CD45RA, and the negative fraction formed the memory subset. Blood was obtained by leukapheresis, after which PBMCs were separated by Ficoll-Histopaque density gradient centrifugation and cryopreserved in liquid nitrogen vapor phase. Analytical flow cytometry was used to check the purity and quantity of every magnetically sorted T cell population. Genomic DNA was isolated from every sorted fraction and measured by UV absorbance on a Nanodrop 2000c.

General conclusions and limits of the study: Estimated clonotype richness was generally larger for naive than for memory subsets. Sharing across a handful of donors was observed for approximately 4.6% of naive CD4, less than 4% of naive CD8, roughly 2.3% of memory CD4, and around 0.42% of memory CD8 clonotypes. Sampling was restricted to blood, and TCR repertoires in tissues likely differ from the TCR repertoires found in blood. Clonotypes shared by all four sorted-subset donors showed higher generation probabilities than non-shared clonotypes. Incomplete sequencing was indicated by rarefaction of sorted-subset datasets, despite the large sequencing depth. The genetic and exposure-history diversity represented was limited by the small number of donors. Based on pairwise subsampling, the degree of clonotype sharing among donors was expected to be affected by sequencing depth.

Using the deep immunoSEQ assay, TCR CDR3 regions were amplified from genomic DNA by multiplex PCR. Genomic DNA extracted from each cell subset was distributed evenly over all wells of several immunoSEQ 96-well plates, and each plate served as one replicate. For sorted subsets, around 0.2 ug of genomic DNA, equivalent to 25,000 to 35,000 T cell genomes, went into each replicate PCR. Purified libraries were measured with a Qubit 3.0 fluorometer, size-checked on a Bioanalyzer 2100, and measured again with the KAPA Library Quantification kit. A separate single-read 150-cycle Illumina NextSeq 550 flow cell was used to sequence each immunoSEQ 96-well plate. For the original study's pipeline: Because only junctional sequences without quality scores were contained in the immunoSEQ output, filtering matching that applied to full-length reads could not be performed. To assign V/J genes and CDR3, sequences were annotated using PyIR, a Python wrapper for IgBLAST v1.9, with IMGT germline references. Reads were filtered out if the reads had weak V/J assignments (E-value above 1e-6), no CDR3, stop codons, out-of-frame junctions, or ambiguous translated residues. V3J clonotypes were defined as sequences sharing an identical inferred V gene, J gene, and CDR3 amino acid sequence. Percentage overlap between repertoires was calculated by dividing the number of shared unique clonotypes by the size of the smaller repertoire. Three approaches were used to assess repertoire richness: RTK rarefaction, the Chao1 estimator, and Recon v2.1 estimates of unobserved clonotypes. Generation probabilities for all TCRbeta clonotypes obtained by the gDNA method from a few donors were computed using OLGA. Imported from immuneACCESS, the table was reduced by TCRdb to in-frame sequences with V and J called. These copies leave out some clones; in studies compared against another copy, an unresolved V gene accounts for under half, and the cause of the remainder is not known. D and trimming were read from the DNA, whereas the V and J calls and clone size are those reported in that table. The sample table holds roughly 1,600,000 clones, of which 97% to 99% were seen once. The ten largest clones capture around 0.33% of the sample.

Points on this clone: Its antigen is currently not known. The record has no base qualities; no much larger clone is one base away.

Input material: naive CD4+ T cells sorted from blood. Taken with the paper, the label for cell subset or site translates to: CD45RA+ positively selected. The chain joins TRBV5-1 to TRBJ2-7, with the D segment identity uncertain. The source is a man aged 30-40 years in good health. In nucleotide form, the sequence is TGCGCCAGCGGAAGACACGATACCTACGAGCAGTACTTC. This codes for CASGRHDTYEQYF.